This T cell receptor (beta chain) was sequenced in a study of T-cell reconstitution after alpha-beta-depleted transplantation in children (dated by TCRdb to the mid-2010s). Regarding the complete study: Using TCR repertoire profiling, the study followed T-cell immune reconstitution in a quantitative way in children after TCRalphabeta/CD19-depleted allogeneic hematopoietic cell transplantation.

On the study overall, not on this receptor specifically: In some patients, high TCRbeta diversity at day 60 was attributed to recipient T cells and intrathymic progenitors that had survived conditioning. About two months after transplant, the apparently early recovery of alphabetaT-cell counts reportedly depended on just several hundred clones that had expanded rapidly and came from non-depleted graft cells. The frequencies of hyperexpanded clones fell over the following months, and after one year, T-cell counts and TCRbeta diversity were mostly attributed to newly produced T cells.

The CDR3 has 17 amino acids, counting the end cysteine and phenylalanine. Just the 51-base CDR3 DNA is kept, in frame starting at base 1. The germline V gene specifies MNHEY as CDR1 and SVGEGT as CDR2. V ends up 6 bases short and J 5 bases short, with an unmatched junction base count of 13. Library generation was performed with PCR. TCRdb lists the instrument as Illumina HiSeq 2500. TCR libraries were prepared with molecular barcoding, using unique molecular identifiers to normalize TCRbeta repertoire quantification. TCRdb took the public reads, trimmed them with fastp at Q25, ran MiXCR for clone calling and kept in-frame beta chains. Rows are unified per CDR3 protein, each entry keeping the most common DNA and genes. The sample profile shows 55,000 to 65,000 distinct CDR3 sequences; 44% of them were found once. The biggest ten clones account for 95% to 98% of the sample. This clonotype was observed a handful of times. The target of this receptor is not known. Base qualities are not provided; no much larger clone lies one nucleotide away.

Explained via the paper, the treatment or condition label denotes: allogeneic hematopoietic cell transplantation with graft depleted of TCRalphabeta T cells and CD19 B cells. The children who served as transplant recipients had been given grafts of TCRalphabeta/CD19-depleted allogeneic hematopoietic cells. The TCR comes from a male patient younger than 18 who had a stem cell transplant for acute lymphoblastic leukemia, so the T cells may come from the graft donor. Recombination joined TRBV6-2 or TRBV6-3 with TRBJ2-1, with 10 middle bases fitting TRBD2. The specimen was PBMCs, mostly from graft donor cells, collected 360 days after TCRalphabeta/CD19-depleted stem cell transplant. The CDR3 reads CASSPRRAGGPNNEQFF. The DNA sequence is TGTGCCAGCAGCCCGAGGAGAGCGGGAGGGCCCAACAATGAGCAGTTCTTC.